These 12 T cell receptor beta chains came from one sample sequenced in a study of the immune and genomic landscape of osteosarcoma. Data came from immunoSEQ multiplex PCR; TCRdb stores just in-frame clones and leaves some out. The data show roughly 730 clones, about three quarters seen once. The sequencing input was tumor tissue from a local recurrence in the calf muscle. Receptors originate from a woman aged 55-75 years with osteosarcoma.

The CDR3 region has the DNA TGTGCCAGCAGCCGCAGGATGGACGGCCCATATGGCTACACCTTC. Translation: CASSRRMDGPYGYTF. V gene TRBV5-6 combines with J gene TRBJ1-2, with D unresolved. The ends were cut back, 4 bases at V and 5 bases at J, with 18 bases in the middle. Germline V gives CDR1 SGHDT, CDR2 YYEEEE. The CDR3 consists of 15 residues.

V usage is TRBV28 and J usage is TRBJ2-3; 8 bases agree with TRBD1. The CDR3 runs to 14 residues. CDR1 and CDR2 from the germline V gene are MDHEN and SYDVKM. V trimming: 3 bases; J trimming: 2 bases; junction bases outside the gene matches: 1. The CDR3 protein is CASSLDRVTDTQYF. In nucleotides, the CDR3 is TGTGCCAGCAGTTTGGACAGGGTCACAGATACGCAGTATTTT.

The J gene is TRBJ2-1, the V gene TRBV15; TRBD2 aligns across 12 bases. This CDR3 is built from 12 residues. V lost 7 bases to trimming and J lost 8 bases; unmatched junction nucleotides: 0. In germline, CDR1 is LNHNV, CDR2 YYDKDF (reference sequence). The CDR3: CATTSGGDEQFF. For the CDR3, the DNA is TGTGCCACCACTAGCGGGGGGGATGAGCAGTTCTTC.

The rearrangement uses TRBV18 and TRBJ2-5; 7 bases match TRBD1. The germline CDR1 and CDR2 sequences are KGHSH and LQKENI. CDR3 size: 16 residues. The V and J ends lost 0 bases and 5 bases, in that order; junction bases with no gene match: 9. The CDR3 DNA reads as TGTGCCAGCTCACCACCGGGACAGCCCCCGGGGGAGACCCAGTACTTC. Residues: CASSPPGQPPGETQYF.

The chain carries TRBV6-6 and TRBJ2-7; D is ambiguous. The CDR3 has 13 residues. Trimming shortened V by 9 bases and J by 2 bases, and 14 bases separated the two germline ends. CDR1 and CDR2 from the germline V gene are MNHNY and SVGAGI (reference sequence). CDR3 nucleotide sequence: TGTGCCAGTATGCTCCTGGGTGCCTACGAGCAGTACTTC. It encodes CASMLLGAYEQYF.

This clone came up a few times. The chain employs TRBV28 and TRBJ1-5; D unresolved. CDR3 size: 14 residues. V lost 2 bases to trimming and J lost 7 bases, with 12 bases between them. The germline V gene encodes CDR1 MDHEN and CDR2 SYDVKM. CDR3 loop: CASSLRGSAQPQHF. CDR3 bases: TGTGCCAGCAGTTTACGTGGGTCGGCCCAGCCCCAGCATTTT. The whole variable domain, filled in from reference TRBV28 and TRBJ1-5, reads DVKVTQSSRYLVKRTGEKVFLECVQDMDHENMFWYRQDPGLGLRLIYFSYDVKMKEKGDIPEGYSVSREKKERFSLILESASTNQTSMYLCASSLRGSAQPQHFGDGTRLSIL.

This clone showed up just once. The V gene is TRBV7-9, the J gene TRBJ2-7; 12 bases agree with TRBD2. This CDR3 contains 15 residues. The V gene's germline CDR1 is SEHNR and CDR2 FQNEAQ (reference sequence). The J segment lost 3 bases and the V segment lost 4 bases, leaving 4 bases of the junction unmatched. CDR3 sequence: CASSSRTSGDYEQYF. CDR3 nucleotides: TGTGCCAGCAGCTCACGGACTAGCGGGGACTACGAGCAGTACTTC.

The V gene is TRBV27, the J gene TRBJ1-6, with a weak D call TRBD1 (5 bases). The germline gives CDR1 MNHEY, CDR2 SMNVEV (reference sequence). V gave up 5 bases and J gave up 4 bases, with 6 bases separating them. This CDR3 contains 13 residues. CDR3 residues: CASSQGYNSPLHF. Written as DNA, the CDR3 is TGTGCCAGCAGTCAGGGTTATAATTCACCCCTCCACTTT.

This clone was recorded only once. CDR3 in DNA: TGCGCCAGCAGCTTGGAGGGGGACGAGCAGTACTTC. Its translation is CASSLEGDEQYF. This chain connects TRBV5-1 to TRBJ2-7, with a tentative D call TRBD1 (6 bases). CDR1 and CDR2 (germline): SGHRS, YFSETQ. The CDR3 covers 12 residues. Trimming stripped 0 bases from V and 5 bases from J, with 6 bases between.

The chain uses TRBV6-5 and TRBJ2-1; D gene unclear. Looked up from germline, CDR1 is MNHEY and CDR2 is SVGAGI. V lost 3 bases to trimming and J lost 2 bases, with 5 bases between them. This CDR3 is built from 13 residues. The CDR3 reads CASSYSPYNEQFF. The CDR3 DNA follows: TGTGCCAGCAGTTATTCCCCCTACAATGAGCAGTTCTTC.

This chain links TRBV2 with TRBJ2-7; weak D call: TRBD2 (6 bases). The V and J ends lost 5 bases and 0 bases respectively, with 23 bases between them. Per germline, CDR1 SNHLY and CDR2 FYNNEI. The CDR3 length is 18 residues. CDR3 region: CASSQDGGYSWSSYEQYF. CDR3 nucleotide sequence: TGTGCCAGCAGTCAGGACGGGGGATACAGTTGGAGCTCCTACGAGCAGTACTTC.

The chain is built from TRBV4-2 and TRBJ2-7; 9 bases are shared with TRBD1. The V gene's germline CDR1 is LGHNA and CDR2 YNFKEQ. The J segment lost 2 bases and the V segment lost 8 bases, leaving 10 bases of the junction unmatched. This CDR3 comprises 15 residues. CDR3: CASSPLGDRAYEQYF. The CDR3 region has the DNA TGTGCCAGCTCCCCCCTAGGGGACAGGGCCTACGAGCAGTACTTC.